Listed below are T cell receptor beta chains from one sample, sequenced in a study of blood T cell repertoires in COVID-19. TCRdb's copy holds only in-frame clones and misses some; the assay was immunoSEQ multiplex PCR. The table includes about 200,000 clones, roughly 87% detected once. Material for sequencing was PBMCs or T cells enriched from blood (not recorded which). The receptors were sampled from a woman between 40 and 55 years old with acute COVID-19. CDR3s include the opening cysteine and the closing phenylalanine or tryptophan.

V: TRBV7-2
length: 14
CDR3: CASSLATGYYEQYF

V: TRBV6-5
length: 14
CDR3: CASSAGQGGQPQHF

V: TRBV9
length: 14
CDR3: CASSARGVNTEAFF

V: TRBV30
length: 12
CDR3: CAWSAYSYGYTF

V: TRBV6-6
length: 16
CDR3: CASTGQGAPEQETQYF

V: TRBV30
length: 16
CDR3: CAWGSRDRGLVTEAFF

V: TRBV6-4
length: 14
CDR3: CASSGDSKVYEQYF

V: TRBV7-6
length: 15
CDR3: CASSQVAGGPVEQFF

V: TRBV5-4
length: 14
CDR3: CASSPGLESNEQFF

V: TRBV7-6
length: 15
CDR3: CASSLSGGSTDTQYF

V: TRBV9
length: 14
CDR3: CASSVAQGSGELFF

V: TRBV10-3
length: 16
CDR3: CAISEFEGANTGELFF

V: TRBV18
length: 13
CDR3: CASSAAGRYEQYF

V: TRBV4-1
length: 14
CDR3: CASSRTGLPHGYTF

V: TRBV21-1
length: 15
CDR3: CASSNWDRRFYEQYF

V: TRBV3-1/TRBV3-2
length: 17
CDR3: CASSQWGRTGQAEKLFF

V: TRBV6-1
length: 14
CDR3: CASSEAGGGFGYTF

V: TRBV19
length: 15
CDR3: CASSTYGGGNQPQHF

V: TRBV6-2/TRBV6-3
length: 21
CDR3: CASSYSKATSGSKRGYNEQFF

V: TRBV28
length: 15
CDR3: CASSTPSGQGGGYTF

V: TRBV2
length: 14
CDR3: CASSGTGNYNEQFF

V: TRBV19
length: 19
CDR3: CASSPTVLAGAKSTGELFF

V: TRBV19
length: 15
CDR3: CASSVGQGHTDTQYF

V: TRBV5-6
length: 16
CDR3: CASSPRWGPSTDTQYF

V: TRBV28
length: 16
CDR3: CASSYARDSSYNEQFF

V: TRBV5-1
length: 15
CDR3: CASSLKGGSISEQYF

V: TRBV28
length: 14
CDR3: CASSASGGNYGYTF

V: TRBV7-2
length: 13
CDR3: CASSSTSGYEQYF

V: TRBV14
length: 15
CDR3: CASSQDRRQGYEQYF

V: TRBV20-1
length: 11
CDR3: CSASRGYGYTF

V: TRBV27
length: 14
CDR3: CASSGVGVSYEQYF

V: TRBV7-9
length: 13
CDR3: CASDGQGAETQYF

V: TRBV19
length: 14
CDR3: CASSMTGGRQPQHF

V: TRBV6-2/TRBV6-3
length: 16
CDR3: CASSSTRLGNTGELFF

V: TRBV6-1
length: 16
CDR3: CASSEHAGQYNSPLHF

V: TRBV7-9
length: 16
CDR3: CASSLDLAGDPNEQFF

V: TRBV5-1
length: 16
CDR3: CASSLVGEETYNEQFF